The 24 T cell receptor beta chains below come from one sample, sequenced in a study of identifying expanded T cells in peripheral blood. Sequencing was performed with immunoSEQ multiplex PCR; in TCRdb, only in-frame clones are kept and a portion is missing. There are approximately 85,000 clones in the sample; 85% to 90% occur only once, and around 17% lies in the top ten. The sequencing sample was made of blood. The receptors were gathered from a person aged 18-69 years in good health.

V gene TRBV5-1 combines with J gene TRBJ2-2; D is ambiguous. CDR1 is SGHRS, CDR2 YFSETQ, per germline. Trimming stripped 2 bases from V and 6 bases from J, with 5 bases between. This CDR3 region has 12 residues. The CDR3 sequence: CASSFVAGELFF. CDR3 nucleotides: TGCGCCAGCAGCTTCGTCGCCGGGGAGCTGTTTTTT.

V is TRBV27 and J is TRBJ1-4, with D possibly TRBD1 on 6 matching bases. This CDR3 region has 15 residues. V lost 2 bases, J lost 8 bases, and 15 bases lay in between. CDR1 is MNHEY and CDR2 is SMNVEV in the germline V gene (reference sequence). Here the CDR3 reads CASSLRGARGEKLFF. The CDR3 DNA is TGTGCCAGCAGTTTACGGGGGGCGCGCGGCGAAAAACTGTTTTTT.

The chain employs TRBV7-2 and TRBJ2-7; maybe TRBD1 (5 bases). The CDR3 length is 12 residues. From germline, CDR1 is SGHTA and CDR2 FQGNSA. V was cut by 3 bases and J by 3 bases, with 6 bases left in between. The CDR3 reads CASSFTGYEQYF. DNA for the CDR3: TGTGCCAGCAGCTTCACAGGCTACGAGCAGTACTTC.

The chain has TRBV4-1 and TRBJ2-7; no clear D. CDR1 and CDR2 from the germline V gene are MGHRA and YSYEKL. The V and J ends lost 1 base and 2 bases respectively, with 21 bases between them. The CDR3 length is 18 residues. This CDR3 is CASSQVRPFGTAPYEQYF. The CDR3 DNA sequence: TGCGCCAGCAGCCAAGTTCGGCCTTTCGGAACGGCCCCCTACGAGCAGTACTTC.

The V call is TRBV6-1, the J call TRBJ1-5; D is uncertain. The CDR3 runs 14 residues. Germline CDR1 MNHNS, CDR2 SASEGT. V dropped 8 bases and J dropped 5 bases, with 16 bases sitting between them. CDR3 loop: CASGGPSADQPQHF. As DNA, the CDR3 is TGTGCCAGCGGAGGACCCTCTGCGGATCAGCCCCAGCATTTT.

This clone showed up just once. The rearrangement joins TRBV7-2 to TRBJ2-1; 14 bases agree with TRBD2. Trimming removed 6 bases from V and 6 bases from J; junction bases left unmatched: 4. This CDR3 spans 15 amino acids. Germline loops: CDR1 SGHTA, CDR2 FQGNSA. The CDR3 region is CASRAGLAGVNEQFF. In nucleotides, the CDR3 is TGTGCCAGCAGGGCGGGACTAGCGGGGGTCAATGAGCAGTTCTTC.

This chain joins TRBV21-1 and TRBJ1-4. TRBV21-1 is a listed pseudogene. The CDR3 has 13 amino acids. The CDR3 DNA follows: TGTGCCAGCAGGACTCGGGTGATCGAAAAACTGTTTTTT. It yields the protein CASRTRVIEKLFF.

The genes are TRBV28 and TRBJ2-5, with a possible D match to TRBD1 (5 bases). Trimming cost V 8 bases and J 5 bases, with 27 bases left between them. Germline V CDR1 and CDR2: MDHEN, SYDVKM. The CDR3 length is 17 residues. This CDR3 reads CASPPGLQVGHGETQYF. Written as DNA, the CDR3 is TGTGCCAGCCCCCCAGGGCTCCAGGTCGGACATGGGGAGACCCAGTACTTC.

The J gene is TRBJ2-4, the V gene TRBV19; perhaps TRBD2 as D (5 bases). The CDR3 contains 14 residues. Germline-derived CDR1 and CDR2 are LNHDA and SQIVND (reference sequence). The germline V and J ends were trimmed by 6 bases and 9 bases, with 18 bases remaining between them. CDR3 nucleotides: TGTGCCAGTAGAGCTCCCAGGCGGGCTGGCATTCAGTACTTC. It codes for CASRAPRRAGIQYF. Full variable domain (rest looked up from reference TRBV19 and TRBJ2-4): DGGITQSPKYLFRKEGQNVTLSCEQNLNHDAMYWYRQDPGQGLRLIYYSQIVNDFQKGDIAEGYSVSREKKESFPLTVTSAQKNPTAFYLCASRAPRRAGIQYFGAGTRLSVL.

As DNA, the CDR3 is TGTGCCAGCAGTTTGTCTGGTACAGCTCATAACTATGGCTACACCTTC. Encoded protein: CASSLSGTAHNYGYTF. This chain links TRBV27 with TRBJ1-2; D is unclear. V lost 3 bases, J lost 1 base, and 15 bases lay in between. CDR1 and CDR2 from the germline V gene are MNHEY and SMNVEV (reference sequence). This CDR3 is built from 16 residues.

The chain recombines TRBV2 with TRBJ2-5; 9 bases line up with TRBD1. CDR1 and CDR2 (germline): SNHLY, FYNNEI. CDR3 length equals 13 residues. V dropped 5 bases and J dropped 6; count of bases not matched to a gene: 4. The CDR3, as DNA: TGTGCCAGCAGTTCACAGGGGGCGAAGACCCAGTACTTC. Protein sequence: CASSSQGAKTQYF.

The CDR3 region is CASSFRGGNTGELFF. The CDR3 region has the DNA TGTGCCAGCAGCTTCAGGGGTGGAAACACCGGGGAGCTGTTTTTT. The rearrangement links TRBV11-3 to TRBJ2-2, with D tentatively TRBD1 (6 bases). V was clipped by 3 bases and J by 2 bases, with 10 bases between them. Germline values: CDR1 SGHNT, CDR2 YENEEA. CDR3 length: 15 residues.

V is TRBV2 and J is TRBJ2-5; TRBD1 aligns across 12 bases. Trimming took 8 bases from V and 6 from J; bases not matched to a gene: 7. The CDR3 totals 14 residues. CDR1 SNHLY and CDR2 FYNNEI come from the germline V gene. The CDR3 is CASHGTGGGQTQYF. CDR3 DNA: TGTGCCAGCCATGGGACAGGGGGCGGGCAGACCCAGTACTTC.

This clone came up once. The chain employs TRBV7-9 and TRBJ1-1; TRBD1 is a possible D gene (5 bases). The CDR3 length is 14 residues. Trimming pared 1 base from V and 2 bases from J, leaving 8 bases between. CDR1 and CDR2 (germline): SEHNR, FQNEAQ (reference sequence). CDR3: CASSLDGGNTEAFF. CDR3 DNA: TGTGCCAGCAGCTTAGATGGGGGTAACACTGAAGCTTTCTTT. The variable domain in full, completed from reference TRBV7-9 and TRBJ1-1, reads DTGVSQNPRHKITKRGQNVTFRCDPISEHNRLYWYRQTLGQGPEFLTYFQNEAQLEKSRLLSDRFSAERPKGSFSTLEIQRTEQGDSAMYLCASSLDGGNTEAFFGQGTRLTVV.

V and J are TRBV27 and TRBJ2-1; 12 bases map to TRBD2. The trim removed 6 bases at V and 2 bases at J, leaving 5 bases unmatched. Germline V CDR1 and CDR2: MNHEY, SMNVEV (reference sequence). The CDR3 runs to 16 residues. The CDR3 loop reads CASRISSGGAYNEQFF. The DNA of the CDR3 is TGTGCCAGCAGAATATCTAGCGGGGGGGCCTACAATGAGCAGTTCTTC.

The CDR3 bases are TGTGCCAGTAGTACCTTGCAGGGCTCGAACTATGGCTACACCTTC. Translated, it gives CASSTLQGSNYGYTF. V gene TRBV19 combines with J gene TRBJ1-2; possibly TRBD1 for D (5 bases). The CDR3 totals 15 residues. V gave up 4 bases and J gave up 2 bases, with 14 bases separating them. CDR1 is LNHDA and CDR2 is SQIVND in the germline V gene (reference sequence). Combining the CDR3 with reference TRBV19 and TRBJ1-2 gives the whole variable domain DGGITQSPKYLFRKEGQNVTLSCEQNLNHDAMYWYRQDPGQGLRLIYYSQIVNDFQKGDIAEGYSVSREKKESFPLTVTSAQKNPTAFYLCASSTLQGSNYGYTFGSGTRLTVV.

The chain has TRBV27 and TRBJ2-1; possibly TRBD2 for D (5 bases). Germline V gives CDR1 MNHEY, CDR2 SMNVEV (reference sequence). The V end lost 4 bases, the J end lost 8 bases, and 15 bases lay between the germline ends. The CDR3 is 14 amino acids. Here the CDR3 DNA reads TGTGCCAGCAGTTCGTTAGGGCCGCGGGATGAGCAGTTCTTC. Its translation is CASSSLGPRDEQFF.

The genes are TRBV5-1 and TRBJ1-1; D unresolved. V lost 0 bases to trimming and J lost 9 bases, with 12 bases between them. The germline gives CDR1 SGHRS, CDR2 YFSETQ. The CDR3 is made up of 13 amino acids. The CDR3 DNA follows: TGCGCCAGCAGCTTGGGGTCTGGGGAGCAAGCTTTCTTT. Amino acids: CASSLGSGEQAFF.

The chain joins TRBV4-1 to TRBJ2-3; D could derive from TRBD1 or TRBD2 (5 bases each). The CDR3 is made up of 15 amino acids. The germline gives CDR1 MGHRA, CDR2 YSYEKL. Deletions cut 0 bases from V and 5 bases from J, with 12 bases between. The CDR3 loop is CASSQDRGQGDTQYF. The DNA of the CDR3 is TGCGCCAGCAGCCAAGACCGGGGCCAGGGAGATACGCAGTATTTT.

The rearrangement joins TRBV27 to TRBJ1-2; D remains unclear. This CDR3 is built from 13 residues. From germline, CDR1 is MNHEY and CDR2 SMNVEV (reference sequence). Trimming stripped 3 bases from V and 8 bases from J, with 13 bases between. The CDR3 reads CASSLSVAMGYTF. DNA for the CDR3: TGTGCCAGCAGTTTGTCTGTAGCTATGGGCTACACCTTC.

The V gene is TRBV7-9, the J gene TRBJ1-4, with 7 bases identical to TRBD1. Germline CDR1 and CDR2: SEHNR and FQNEAQ (reference sequence). This CDR3 region has 14 residues. V lost 3 bases, J lost 5 bases, and 3 bases stayed unmatched. The CDR3 reads CASSFGTVNEKLFF. The DNA of the CDR3 is TGTGCCAGCAGCTTTGGGACAGTGAATGAAAAACTGTTTTTT.

The rearrangement uses TRBV23-1 and TRBJ1-4, with D tentatively TRBD1 (5 bases). TRBV23-1 is an ORF for which the function is uncertain. The CDR3 is 13 residues long. V lost 6 bases and J lost 3, with 8 bases in between. The CDR3 DNA reads TGCGCCAGCAGCACGGGACCTAATGAAAAACTGTTTTTT. Translating gives CASSTGPNEKLFF.

The genes are TRBV19 and TRBJ2-6; D gene ambiguous. The CDR3 runs 17 residues. Trimming took 4 bases from V and 4 from J, leaving 17 bases between them. The V gene's germline CDR1 is LNHDA and CDR2 SQIVND (reference sequence). The CDR3 bases are TGTGCCAGTAGTAAATATGAAACAGCGTCCGGGGCCAACGTCCTGACTTTC. Amino acids: CASSKYETASGANVLTF.

The genes are TRBV4-3 and TRBJ1-1; a weak D match, TRBD1 (6 bases). Trimming took 5 bases from V and 3 from J, leaving 19 bases between them. CDR1 and CDR2 (germline): LGHNA, YSLEER. CDR3 size: 16 residues. In nucleotides, the CDR3 is TGCGCCAGCAGCAAACTAGAGGCGGAGGGGGACACTGAAGCTTTCTTT. The encoded protein is CASSKLEAEGDTEAFF.